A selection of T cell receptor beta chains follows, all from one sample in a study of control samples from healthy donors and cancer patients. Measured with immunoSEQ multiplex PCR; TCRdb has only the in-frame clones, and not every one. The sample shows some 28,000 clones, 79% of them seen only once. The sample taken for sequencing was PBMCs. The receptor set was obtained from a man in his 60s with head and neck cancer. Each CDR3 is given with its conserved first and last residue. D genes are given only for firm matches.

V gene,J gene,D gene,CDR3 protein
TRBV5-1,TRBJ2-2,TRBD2,CASSLGLAGGAGELFF
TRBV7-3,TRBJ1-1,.,CASSLTGGRAEAFF
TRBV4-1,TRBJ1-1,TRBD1,CASSHPGQGLTEAFF
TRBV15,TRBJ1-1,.,CATSKHRETEAFF
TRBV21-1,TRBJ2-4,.,CASSEGGDIQYF
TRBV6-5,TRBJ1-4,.,CASRHREITNEKLFF
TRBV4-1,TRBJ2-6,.,CASSQAKSGANVLTF
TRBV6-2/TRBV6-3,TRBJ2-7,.,CASSYGEGREQYF
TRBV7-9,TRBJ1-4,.,CASSQPRRTVRKKLFF
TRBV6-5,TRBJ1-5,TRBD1,CASRQGLDQPQHF
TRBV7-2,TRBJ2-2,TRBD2,CASSASGIRTGELFF
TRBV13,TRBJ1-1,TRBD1,CASSIRDRGRVTEAFF
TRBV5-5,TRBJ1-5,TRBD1,CASSLGQGPEGPQHF
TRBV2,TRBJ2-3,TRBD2,CASTRAGAQDTQYF
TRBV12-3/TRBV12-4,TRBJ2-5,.,CASRLGVEETQYF
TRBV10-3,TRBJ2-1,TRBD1,CAISESGTEGPYNEQFF
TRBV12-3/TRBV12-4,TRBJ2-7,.,CASSLGGVNEQYF
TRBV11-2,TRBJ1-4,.,CASSPIGYDEKLFF
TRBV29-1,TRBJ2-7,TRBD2,CSVGLAGRGEQYF
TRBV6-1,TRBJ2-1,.,CASSDYLGRTREQFF
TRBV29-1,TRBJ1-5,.,CSVQADNQPQHF
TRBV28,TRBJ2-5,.,CASSLSGGRETQYF
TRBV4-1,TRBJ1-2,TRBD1,CASSLTGAYGYTF
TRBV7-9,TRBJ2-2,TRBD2,CASSFTSGRYYTGELFF
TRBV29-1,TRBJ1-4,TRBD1,CSVDTGQGKKLFF
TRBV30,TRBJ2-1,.,CAWSLAVSSYNEQFF
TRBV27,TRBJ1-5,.,CASSPAGAQPQHF
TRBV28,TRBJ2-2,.,CASSSYTGELFF
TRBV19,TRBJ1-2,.,CATFTGGGYTF
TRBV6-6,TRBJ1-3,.,CASSYSLYTIYF
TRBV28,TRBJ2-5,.,CASTSGEETQYF
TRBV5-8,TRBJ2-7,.,CASRLYTGTAAYEQYF
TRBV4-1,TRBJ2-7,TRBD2,CASSQARTSGRAYEQYF
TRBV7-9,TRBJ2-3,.,CASRHRETDTQYF
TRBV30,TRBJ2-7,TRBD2,CAWSTPPGLAGPTYEQYF
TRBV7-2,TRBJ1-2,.,CASTPRLGRPNYGYTF
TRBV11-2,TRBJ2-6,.,CASSQSSGANVLTF
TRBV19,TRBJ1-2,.,CASRPLDKSGLNYGYTF
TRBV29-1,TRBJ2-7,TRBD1,CSVNSGQGLYEQYF
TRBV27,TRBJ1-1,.,CASSSAEVNTEAFF
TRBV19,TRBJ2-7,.,CATSTDLYEQYF
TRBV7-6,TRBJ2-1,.,CASSLDWQGGNEQFF
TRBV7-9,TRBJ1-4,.,CASSKGTEAFNEKLFF
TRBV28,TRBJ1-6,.,CASTRGGRKSPLHF
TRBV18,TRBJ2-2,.,CASSPPLGGSGTNTGELFF
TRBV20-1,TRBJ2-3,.,CSASKVTDTQYF
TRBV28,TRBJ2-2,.,CATTFGELFF